The present T cell receptor (beta chain) was sequenced within a study of T cells in Graves' hyperthyroidism and ophthalmopathy. Notes on the study in general: Blood held most thyroid clonotypes expanded above 0.001 frequency.

This clonotype was counted a few times. Its target is unknown. RNA transcripts provided the source from which TCR beta CDR3 regions were amplified. An initial round of RT-PCR targeting the TCR CDR3 relied on the HTBI primer set. One entry per CDR3 protein results from TCRdb running MiXCR on the multiplex PCR reads. The data contain fewer than 450,000 distinct CDR3 sequences, around 15% of them singletons. The sample taken for sequencing was blood. This sequence originates from a woman aged 60 to 75 with Graves' ophthalmopathy.

The CDR3 bases are TGTGCCAGCAGCCCGAGGTGGGGGCTAGCCGGGGAGCTGTTTTTT. Protein sequence: CASSPRWGLAGELFF. The J gene is TRBJ2-2, the V gene TRBV9, with D possibly being TRBD1 (6 bases). CDR1 SGDLS and CDR2 YYNGEE come from the germline V gene. V dropped 4 bases and J dropped 6 bases, with 16 bases sitting between them. CDR3 size: 15 residues. The whole variable domain, filled in from reference TRBV9 and TRBJ2-2, reads DSGVTQTPKHLITATGQRVTLRCSPRSGDLSVYWYQQSLDQGLQFLIQYYNGEERAKGNILERFSAQQFPDLHSELNLSSLELGDSALYFCASSPRWGLAGELFFGEGSRLTVL.